These 21 T cell receptor beta chains were sequenced from one sample in a study of T cells in Graves' hyperthyroidism and ophthalmopathy. Template material for amplifying TCR beta CDR3 regions consisted of RNA transcripts. First-round RT-PCR of the TCR CDR3 relied on the HTBI primer set. TCRdb processed the multiplex PCR reads anew with MiXCR; each CDR3 protein has one entry. Of more than 300,000 distinct CDR3 sequences in the sample, around 13% were seen once. Sequenced material: blood. The receptors stem from a woman aged 30 to 39 with Graves' hyperthyroidism.

This clonotype was counted ten times or more. The CDR3 bases are TGTGCCAGCAGTTTAGCGTCCAGGGTGAGTGAAGAGCAGTACTTC. Amino acid sequence: CASSLASRVSEEQYF. The rearrangement links TRBV12-3 or TRBV12-4 to TRBJ2-7, with D maybe TRBD1 (5 bases). V was pared by 0 bases and J by 7 bases, with 16 bases between. The CDR3 is 15 residues long.

In this sample, this clonotype turned up many times. The genes are TRBV6-2 or TRBV6-3 and TRBJ2-3; D ambiguous. Looked up from germline, CDR1 is MNHEY and CDR2 is SVGEGT. Trimming removed 6 bases at V and 0 bases at J, with 10 bases between. The CDR3 has 14 amino acids. CDR3 region: CASSRPSSTDTQYF. CDR3 sequence (DNA): TGTGCCAGCAGCCGCCCGAGTAGCACAGATACGCAGTATTTT.

The V call is TRBV6-1, the J call TRBJ2-5; 14 positions match TRBD2. CDR3 size: 16 residues. Losses at the gene ends were 4 bases for V and 6 bases for J; bases not matched to a gene: 7. Germline V gene data show CDR1 as MNHNS and CDR2 as SASEGT. DNA for the CDR3: TGTGCCAGCAGTGCCTCGGGACTAGCGGGAGTAAAGACCCAGTACTTC. This gives the protein CASSASGLAGVKTQYF.

This rearrangement joins TRBV20-1 to TRBJ2-2; 7 bases are shared with TRBD1. The ends lost 6 bases at V and 1 base at J; junction bases unmatched: 5. The CDR3 has 14 residues. Germline CDR1 DFQATT, CDR2 SNEGSKA (reference sequence). The CDR3 nucleotides are TGCAGTGCCACCGGGACAGAGAACACCGGGGAGCTGTTTTTT. Its translation is CSATGTENTGELFF.

The chain is built from TRBV29-1 and TRBJ1-2; D not resolved. This CDR3 has 11 amino acids. Trimming took 5 bases from V and 7 from J, leaving 11 bases between them. CDR1 is SQVTM, CDR2 ANQGSEA, per germline. CDR3 sequence reads: CSVTEGAGYTF. The DNA of the CDR3 is TGCAGCGTTACAGAAGGCGCTGGCTACACCTTC.

The chain carries TRBV4-2 and TRBJ1-4; 11 positions agree with TRBD1. This CDR3 is built from 16 residues. Trimming at V came to 0 bases and at J to 7 bases, leaving 4 bases not matched to a gene. Germline V gene lookup returns CDR1 LGHNA and CDR2 YNFKEQ. The DNA for the CDR3 is TGTGCCAGCAGCCAAGACCGAGGGACAGGGGGTGAAAAACTGTTTTTT. It is translated as CASSQDRGTGGEKLFF.

This clonotype was detected only a few times. The chain is built from TRBV20-1 and TRBJ2-1, with TRBD2 matching 10 bases. This CDR3 has 20 amino acids. Germline trimming cut 1 base from V and 0 bases from J; bases unmatched to any gene: 15. Germline V lookup: CDR1 DFQATT, CDR2 SNEGSKA (reference sequence). As DNA, the CDR3 is TGCAGTGCTAGAGGCCTAGCGGGAGACCGAGGGCGGTTCTCCTACAATGAGCAGTTCTTC. Its translation is CSARGLAGDRGRFSYNEQFF.

V gene TRBV5-1 combines with J gene TRBJ2-3, with 7 nucleotides matching TRBD2. The V segment lost 0 bases and the J segment 0 bases; nucleotides outside the gene matches: 4. This CDR3 region has 16 residues. In germline, CDR1 is SGHRS, CDR2 YFSETQ. This chain's CDR3 is CASSLVVSGSTDTQYF. The CDR3 DNA reads as TGCGCCAGCAGCTTGGTGGTTAGCGGGAGCACAGATACGCAGTATTTT.

To note about this clonotype: Likely a read error: the CDR3 ends without its conserved phenylalanine or tryptophan. This rearrangement joins TRBV12-3 or TRBV12-4 to TRBJ2-5; possible D gene TRBD1, 5 bases. There are 13 residues in the CDR3. In DNA form, the CDR3 reads TGTGTCAGCAGCCGAGACAGACAAGAGACCCAGTACCTC. Its protein is CVSSRDRQETQYL.

This clonotype was detected a few times. The genes are TRBV11-1 and TRBJ2-3; possibly TRBD2 for D (6 bases). The germline V gene encodes CDR1 SGHAT and CDR2 FQDESV (reference sequence). Trimming left V 6 bases short and J 0 bases short, with 16 bases between. This CDR3 is built from 16 residues. CDR3 region: CASRGGTAISTDTQYF. The CDR3 DNA reads as TGTGCCAGCAGAGGAGGGACGGCAATCAGCACAGATACGCAGTATTTT.

The chain carries TRBV4-1 and TRBJ1-4; 7 bases are shared with TRBD1. The length of the CDR3 is 16 residues. The ends lost 0 bases at V and 5 bases at J; junction bases unmatched: 6. Germline loops: CDR1 MGHRA, CDR2 YSYEKL. The CDR3 nucleotides are TGCGCCAGCAGCCAAGAGGGGGCCAGGGGGAATGAAAAACTGTTTTTT. This encodes CASSQEGARGNEKLFF.

This chain uses TRBV19 with TRBJ2-2; no reliable D call. Germline V gene lookup returns CDR1 LNHDA and CDR2 SQIVND (reference sequence). The CDR3 has 12 amino acids. Trimming removed 7 bases from V and 3 bases from J, with 6 bases in between. The CDR3 here is CASIDYTGELFF. The CDR3 bases are TGTGCCAGTATTGATTACACCGGGGAGCTGTTTTTT.

Many counts were recorded for this clonotype. The V call is TRBV20-1, the J call TRBJ1-1, with TRBD1 as a possible D gene (6 bases). The V gene lost 5 bases and the J gene lost 2 bases, with 15 bases spanning the gap. CDR3 size: 14 residues. Germline V gene data show CDR1 as DFQATT and CDR2 as SNEGSKA (reference sequence). CDR3 residues: CSASGTLGNTEAFF. CDR3 DNA: TGCAGTGCTTCCGGGACACTAGGAAACACTGAAGCTTTCTTT.

In its sample, this clonotype was seen many times. The chain combines TRBV5-1 with TRBJ1-1; 7 nucleotides line up with TRBD1. Germline-derived CDR1 and CDR2 are SGHRS and YFSETQ. This CDR3 has 14 amino acids. V shed 5 bases and J 3 bases; nucleotides not matched to a gene: 7. The CDR3 DNA is TGCGCCAGCAGTAAGGCCGGGACAGACACTGAAGCTTTCTTT. Its protein is CASSKAGTDTEAFF.

This clonotype came up a few times. This chain uses TRBV18 with TRBJ2-7; 8 nucleotides align to TRBD1. V trimming: 3 bases; J trimming: 2 bases; junction bases outside the gene matches: 6. Germline V gene data show CDR1 as KGHSH and CDR2 as LQKENI. The CDR3 runs 15 residues. The CDR3 nucleotides are TGTGCCAGCTCACCGTTGGACAGGGTCGCCTACGAGCAGTACTTC. Translated: CASSPLDRVAYEQYF.

This clonotype was seen repeatedly, ten times or more. V and J are TRBV24-1 and TRBJ2-1, with D perhaps matching TRBD2 (6 bases). The germline V and J ends were trimmed by 4 bases and 6 bases, with 15 bases remaining between them. The CDR3 consists of 15 residues. The germline CDR1 and CDR2 sequences are KGHDR and SFDVKD. The CDR3 DNA reads as TGTGCCACCAGTGAAATGACGGGAGATCTCAATGAGCAGTTCTTC. Residues: CATSEMTGDLNEQFF.

J is TRBJ2-7 and V is TRBV7-9; 11 bases agree with TRBD2. Germline V gene data show CDR1 as SEHNR and CDR2 as FQNEAQ (reference sequence). J lost 3 bases, V lost 5 bases, and 9 bases had no gene match. This CDR3 comprises 16 residues. The CDR3 sequence: CASSLTTSGSLYEQYF. The CDR3 DNA reads as TGTGCCAGCAGCCTTACTACTAGCGGGAGCCTCTACGAGCAGTACTTC.

The rearrangement uses TRBV5-1 and TRBJ1-2, with D hard to call. CDR3 length: 15 residues. V was trimmed by 2 bases and J by 6 bases, leaving 17 bases between them. CDR1 and CDR2 from the germline V gene are SGHRS and YFSETQ. CDR3 DNA sequence: TGCGCCAGCAGCTTATCGGGCCTCACGGCTAATGGCTACACCTTC. It codes for CASSLSGLTANGYTF.

This clonotype has ten or more counts. The chain couples TRBV13 to TRBJ2-1, with D possibly being TRBD1 or TRBD2 (5 bases each). The germline gives CDR1 PRHDT, CDR2 FYEKMQ (reference sequence). The CDR3 totals 11 residues. Trimming left V 6 bases short and J 13 bases short, with 13 bases between. DNA for the CDR3: TGTGCCAGCAGACATGACGGGGACCAGTTCTTC. Protein sequence: CASRHDGDQFF.

This rearrangement joins TRBV7-9 to TRBJ2-7; maybe TRBD2 (6 bases). CDR1 is SEHNR and CDR2 is FQNEAQ in the germline V gene (reference sequence). V gave up 5 bases and J gave up 7 bases, with 18 bases separating them. The CDR3 contains 14 residues. DNA for the CDR3: TGTGCCAGCAGCCGGGGAAATAGGGGACTTGAGCAGTACTTC. It encodes CASSRGNRGLEQYF.

CDR3 sequence reads: CAWSGDATLFEQYF. As DNA, the CDR3 is TGTGCCTGGAGTGGGGACGCAACTCTTTTCGAGCAGTACTTC. The J gene is TRBJ2-7, the V gene TRBV30, with D tentatively TRBD1 or TRBD2 (5 bases each). Trimming left V 1 base short and J 6 bases short, with 16 bases between. Germline V CDR1 and CDR2: GTSNPN, SVGIG (reference sequence). The length of the CDR3 is 14 residues.